This T cell receptor beta chain was documented in a study of T cell repertoires in cytomegalovirus infection. Turning to the study itself: It can be stated that public TCR beta signatures indicated CMV infection as well as a matching HLA type. Study-wide results and limits: Across the ex vivo response, the dominant clonotypes were HLA-C-restricted CMV-specific TCR beta clonotypes. People with CMV and the relevant HLA were identified by cumulative public TCR beta family frequency.

TCRdb analysed the reads with MiXCR anew, one entry per CDR3 protein. The sample includes around 450,000 distinct CDR3 sequences, roughly a third seen only once; the top ten take roughly 13%. The trim removed 3 bases at V and 3 bases at J, leaving 4 bases unmatched. The CDR3 has 15 residues. Germline V gene data show CDR1 as WSHSY and CDR2 as SAAADI. About this clonotype: Its specificity is not known.

The specimen was PBMCs. The receptor was isolated from a human donor in good health (CMV status not recorded). Some clones in this sample may be carry-over from other donors' samples. The chain couples TRBV10-2 to TRBJ2-2; 7 bases match TRBD2. CDR3 nucleotides: TGCGCCAGCAGTGAAAAGCGGGGTGACACCGGGGAGCTGTTTTTT. Its protein product is CASSEKRGDTGELFF.